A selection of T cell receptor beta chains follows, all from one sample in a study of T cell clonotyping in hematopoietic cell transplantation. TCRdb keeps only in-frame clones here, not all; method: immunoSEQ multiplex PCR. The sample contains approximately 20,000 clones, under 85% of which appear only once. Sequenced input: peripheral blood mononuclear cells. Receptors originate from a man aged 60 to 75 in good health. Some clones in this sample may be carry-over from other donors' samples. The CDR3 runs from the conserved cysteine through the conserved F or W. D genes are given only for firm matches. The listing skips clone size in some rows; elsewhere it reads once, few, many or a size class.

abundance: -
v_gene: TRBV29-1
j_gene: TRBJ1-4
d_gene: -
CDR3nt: TGCAGCGTTGAACAGGGTGGTGAAAAACTGTTTTTT
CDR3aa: CSVEQGGEKLFF

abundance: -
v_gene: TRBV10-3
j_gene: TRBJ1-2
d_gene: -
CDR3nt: TGTGCCATCAGTGATCAGGACGCCTATGGCTACACCTTC
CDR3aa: CAISDQDAYGYTF

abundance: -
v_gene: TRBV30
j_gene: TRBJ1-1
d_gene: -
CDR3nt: TGTGCCTGGAGTCCGATGGGGGGGCCTGAAGCTTTCTTT
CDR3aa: CAWSPMGGPEAFF

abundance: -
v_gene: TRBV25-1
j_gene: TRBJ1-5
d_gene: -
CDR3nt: TGTGCCAGCAGTGATTCGGGGGGGAGCAATCAGCCCCAGCATTTT
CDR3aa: CASSDSGGSNQPQHF

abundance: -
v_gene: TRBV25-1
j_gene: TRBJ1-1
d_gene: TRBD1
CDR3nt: TGTACCAGCAGAGATCCACAGGGGGTTGAAGCTTTCTTT
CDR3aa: CTSRDPQGVEAFF

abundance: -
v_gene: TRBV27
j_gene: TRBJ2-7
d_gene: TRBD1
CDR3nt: TGTGCCAGCAGTAAACCCGGGACAGTTACCTACGAGCAGTACTTC
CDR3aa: CASSKPGTVTYEQYF

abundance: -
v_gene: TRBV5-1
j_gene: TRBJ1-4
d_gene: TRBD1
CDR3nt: TGCGCCAGCAGCACGGGACAGGGGATGAGTGAAAAACTGTTTTTT
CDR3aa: CASSTGQGMSEKLFF

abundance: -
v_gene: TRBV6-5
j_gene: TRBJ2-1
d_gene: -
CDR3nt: TGTGCCAGCATGGGGGGTCGGAGCTCCTACAATGAGCAGTTCTTC
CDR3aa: CASMGGRSSYNEQFF

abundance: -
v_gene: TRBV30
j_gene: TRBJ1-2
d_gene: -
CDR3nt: TGTGCCTCTACGGTCGGGGCTAACTATGGCTACACCTTC
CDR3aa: CASTVGANYGYTF

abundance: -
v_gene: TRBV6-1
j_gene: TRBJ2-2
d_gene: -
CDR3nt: TGTGCCACTCCACGGGCAGACATGAACACCGGGGAGCTGTTTTTT
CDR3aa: CATPRADMNTGELFF

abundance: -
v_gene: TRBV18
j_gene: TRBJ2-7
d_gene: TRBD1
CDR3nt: TGTGCCAGCTCAGACAGGGCTAACTACGAGCAGTACTTC
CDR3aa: CASSDRANYEQYF

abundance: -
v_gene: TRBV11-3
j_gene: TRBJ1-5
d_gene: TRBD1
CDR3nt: TGTGCCAGCAGTTTGACAGGGACGGATCAGCCCCAGCATTTT
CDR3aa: CASSLTGTDQPQHF

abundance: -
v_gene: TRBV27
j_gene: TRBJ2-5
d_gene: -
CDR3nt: TGTGCCAGCACGGGGCAGGGTGCTGGGGCCCAGTACTTC
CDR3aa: CASTGQGAGAQYF

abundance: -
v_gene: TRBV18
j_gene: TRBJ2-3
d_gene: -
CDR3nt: TGTGCCAGCTCACCGGGGGGGGCTAACACAGATACGCAGTATTTT
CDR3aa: CASSPGGANTDTQYF

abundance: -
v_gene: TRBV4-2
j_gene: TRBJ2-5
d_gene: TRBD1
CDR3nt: TGTGCCAGCAGCCAAGAGGACAGGGGGTCGGAGACCCAGTACTTC
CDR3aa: CASSQEDRGSETQYF

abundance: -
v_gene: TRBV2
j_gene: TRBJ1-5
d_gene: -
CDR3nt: TGTGCCAGCAGTGGCAGGGGCGGGAGCAATCAGCCCCAGCATTTT
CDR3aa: CASSGRGGSNQPQHF

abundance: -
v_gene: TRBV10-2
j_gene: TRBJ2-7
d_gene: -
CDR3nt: TGCGCCAGCAGTGGGACAACGAGAGGCTCCTACGAGCAGTACTTC
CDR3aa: CASSGTTRGSYEQYF

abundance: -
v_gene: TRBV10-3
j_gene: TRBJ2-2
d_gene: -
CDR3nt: TGTGCCATCAGTGGGTGGCAGGGGAGGACCGGGGAGCTGTTTTTT
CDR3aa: CAISGWQGRTGELFF

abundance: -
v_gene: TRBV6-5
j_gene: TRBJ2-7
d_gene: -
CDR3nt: TGTGCCAGCAGTTACTCGTCCGGGGGGCCTACCTACGAGCAGTACTTC
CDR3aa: CASSYSSGGPTYEQYF

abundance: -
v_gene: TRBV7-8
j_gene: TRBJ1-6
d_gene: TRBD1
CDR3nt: TGTGCCAGCAGCTTCGGACAGGTTAATTCACCCCTCCACTTT
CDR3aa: CASSFGQVNSPLHF

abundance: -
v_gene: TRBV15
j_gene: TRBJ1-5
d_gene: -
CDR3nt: TGTGCCACCAGCCACGGCGTCTTATATAGCAATCAGCCCCAGCATTTT
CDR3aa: CATSHGVLYSNQPQHF

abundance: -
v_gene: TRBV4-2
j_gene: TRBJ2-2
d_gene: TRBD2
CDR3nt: TGTGCCAGCAGCCAAGTTCTAGCGGGGGGGCTAACCGGGGAGCTGTTTTTT
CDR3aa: CASSQVLAGGLTGELFF

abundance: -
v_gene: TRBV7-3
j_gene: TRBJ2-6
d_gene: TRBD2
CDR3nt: TGTGCCAGCAGCTTAGCGGGAGCTTCTGGGGCCAACGTCCTGACTTTC
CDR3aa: CASSLAGASGANVLTF

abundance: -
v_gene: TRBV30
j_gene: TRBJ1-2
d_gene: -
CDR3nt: TGTGCCTGCCACAACCAAGAAGGCTACACCTTC
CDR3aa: CACHNQEGYTF

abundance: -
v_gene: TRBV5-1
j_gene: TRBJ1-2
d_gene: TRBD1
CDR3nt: TGCGCCAGCAGCGGGGGACAGGCCGGCTACACCTTC
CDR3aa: CASSGGQAGYTF

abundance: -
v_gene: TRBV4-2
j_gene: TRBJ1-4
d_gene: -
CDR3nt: TGTGCCAGCAGCCAAGATGTAGGGGACCAACTGTTTTTT
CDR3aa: CASSQDVGDQLFF

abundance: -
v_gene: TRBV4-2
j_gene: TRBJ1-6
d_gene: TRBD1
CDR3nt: TGTGCCAGCAGCCTTCAGGGGGGCTCTTCACCCCTCCACTTT
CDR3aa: CASSLQGGSSPLHF

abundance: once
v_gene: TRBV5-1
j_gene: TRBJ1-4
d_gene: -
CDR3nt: TGCGCCAGCAGCTTGGCAAACAGCCGGACAACTAATGAAAAACTGTTTTTT
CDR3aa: CASSLANSRTTNEKLFF

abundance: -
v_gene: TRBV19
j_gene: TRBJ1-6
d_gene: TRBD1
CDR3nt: TGTGCCAGTAGTATGGTTGGGACAGGGAATTCACCCCTCCACTTT
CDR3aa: CASSMVGTGNSPLHF

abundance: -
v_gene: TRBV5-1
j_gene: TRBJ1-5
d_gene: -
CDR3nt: TGCGCCAGCAGCTTGGATAGCAATCAGCCCCAGCATTTT
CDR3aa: CASSLDSNQPQHF

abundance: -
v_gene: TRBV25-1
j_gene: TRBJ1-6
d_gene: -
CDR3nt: TGTGCCAGCAGCGTATCAGGGGCCTATAATTCACCCCTCCACTTT
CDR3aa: CASSVSGAYNSPLHF

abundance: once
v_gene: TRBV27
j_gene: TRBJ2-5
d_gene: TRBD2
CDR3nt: TGTGCCAGCAGCTCGATACTAGCGCACCAAGAGACCCAGTACTTC
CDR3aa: CASSSILAHQETQYF

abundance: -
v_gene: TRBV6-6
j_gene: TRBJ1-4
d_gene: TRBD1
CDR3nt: TGTGCCAGCAGTCCCGGGACAGGGCCCGAAAAACTGTTTTTT
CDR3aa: CASSPGTGPEKLFF

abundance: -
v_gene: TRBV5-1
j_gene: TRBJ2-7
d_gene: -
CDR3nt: TGCGCCAGCAGCTCGGCCTACGAGCAGTACTTC
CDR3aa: CASSSAYEQYF

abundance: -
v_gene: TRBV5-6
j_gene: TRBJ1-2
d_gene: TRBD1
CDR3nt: TGTGCCAGCAGCTGGGGACAGAACTATGGCTACACCTTC
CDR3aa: CASSWGQNYGYTF

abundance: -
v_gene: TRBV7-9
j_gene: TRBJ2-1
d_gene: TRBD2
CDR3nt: TGTGCCAGCAGCTTCCGACTTGCGGGGGGGAATGAGCAGTTCTTC
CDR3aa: CASSFRLAGGNEQFF

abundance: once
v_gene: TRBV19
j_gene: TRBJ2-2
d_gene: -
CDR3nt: TGTGCCAGTAGTCCGACGCCGCGAACCGGGGAGCTGTTTTTT
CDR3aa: CASSPTPRTGELFF

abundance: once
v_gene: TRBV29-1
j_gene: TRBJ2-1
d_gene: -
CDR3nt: TGCAGCGTCCGAGGAAGGAATGAGCAGTTCTTC
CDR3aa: CSVRGRNEQFF

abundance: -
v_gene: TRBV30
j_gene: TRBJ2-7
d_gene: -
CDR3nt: TGTGCCTGGAGGGACCTGGGGAGCTCCTACGAGCAGTACTTC
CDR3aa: CAWRDLGSSYEQYF

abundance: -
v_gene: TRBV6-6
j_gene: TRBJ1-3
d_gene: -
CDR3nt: TGTGCCAGCAGTTACTCTCACGGACGAAACACCATATATTTT
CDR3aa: CASSYSHGRNTIYF

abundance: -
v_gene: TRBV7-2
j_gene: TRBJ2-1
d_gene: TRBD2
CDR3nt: TGTGCCAGCAGCTTAGTACTAGCGGGAACCTTCTCCTACAATGAGCAGTTCTTC
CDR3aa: CASSLVLAGTFSYNEQFF

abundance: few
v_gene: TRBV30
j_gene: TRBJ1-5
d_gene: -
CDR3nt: TGTGCCTGGAGTCCCCGCAGGGGTGATCGCAATCAGCCCCAGCATTTT
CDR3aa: CAWSPRRGDRNQPQHF

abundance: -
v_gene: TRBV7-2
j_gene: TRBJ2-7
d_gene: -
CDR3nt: TGTGCCAGCAGCTTAGTTGCTAGCTCCAGTGAGCAGTACTTC
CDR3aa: CASSLVASSSEQYF

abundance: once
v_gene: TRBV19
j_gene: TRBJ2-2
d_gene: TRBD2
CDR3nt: TGTGCCAGTAGAGTTCGACTAGCCGACACCGGGGAGCTGTTTTTT
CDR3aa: CASRVRLADTGELFF

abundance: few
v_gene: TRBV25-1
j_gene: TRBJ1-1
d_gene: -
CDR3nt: TGTGCCAGCAGTCCACGGGGTTACACTGAAGCTTTCTTT
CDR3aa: CASSPRGYTEAFF

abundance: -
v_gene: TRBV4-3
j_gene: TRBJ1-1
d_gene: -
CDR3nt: TGCGCCAGCAGCCAAGGTGTGGGAAGAGGAACTGAAGCTTTCTTT
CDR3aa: CASSQGVGRGTEAFF

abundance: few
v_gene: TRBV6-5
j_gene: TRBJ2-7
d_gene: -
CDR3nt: TGTGCCAGCAGTTACGCCAGACAGGTGGGAGCCGAGCAGTACTTC
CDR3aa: CASSYARQVGAEQYF

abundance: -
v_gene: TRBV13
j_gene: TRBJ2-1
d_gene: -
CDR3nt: TGTGCCAGCAGCTTATCGGGTATTTCCCGGGGCAATGAGCAGTTCTTC
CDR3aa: CASSLSGISRGNEQFF

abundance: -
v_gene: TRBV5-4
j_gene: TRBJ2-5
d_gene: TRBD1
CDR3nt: TGTGCCAGCAGCTCGACAGGGTCCGAGACCCAGTACTTC
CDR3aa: CASSSTGSETQYF